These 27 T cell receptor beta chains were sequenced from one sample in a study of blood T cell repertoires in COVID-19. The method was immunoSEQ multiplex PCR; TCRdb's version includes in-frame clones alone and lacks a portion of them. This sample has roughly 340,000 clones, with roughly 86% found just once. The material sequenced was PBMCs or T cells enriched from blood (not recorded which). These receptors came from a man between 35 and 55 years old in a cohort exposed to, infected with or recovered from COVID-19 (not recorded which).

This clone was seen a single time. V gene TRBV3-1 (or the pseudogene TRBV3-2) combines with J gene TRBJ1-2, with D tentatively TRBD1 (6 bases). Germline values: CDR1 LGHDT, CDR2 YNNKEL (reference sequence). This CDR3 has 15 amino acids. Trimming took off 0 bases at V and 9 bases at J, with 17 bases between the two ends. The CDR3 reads CASSQDSRGLMSYTF. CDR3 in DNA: TGTGCCAGCAGCCAAGATAGCAGGGGTCTTATGAGCTACACCTTC.

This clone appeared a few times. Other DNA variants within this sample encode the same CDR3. In DNA form, the CDR3 reads TGTGCCAGCAGCGTTTGGGACAGGGGGCGCACAGATACGCAGTATTTT. Its protein is CASSVWDRGRTDTQYF. The chain has TRBV9 and TRBJ2-3; TRBD1 matches 12 bases. The V segment lost 2 bases and the J segment 1 base; nucleotides outside the gene matches: 2. Germline V gene lookup returns CDR1 SGDLS and CDR2 YYNGEE. The CDR3 runs to 16 residues.

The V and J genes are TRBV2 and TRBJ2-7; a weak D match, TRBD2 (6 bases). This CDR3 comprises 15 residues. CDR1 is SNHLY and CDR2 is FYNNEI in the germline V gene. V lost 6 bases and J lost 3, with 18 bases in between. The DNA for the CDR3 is TGTGCCAGCAGCTCGGAGGGCTGGCAGCACTACGAGCAGTACTTC. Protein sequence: CASSSEGWQHYEQYF.

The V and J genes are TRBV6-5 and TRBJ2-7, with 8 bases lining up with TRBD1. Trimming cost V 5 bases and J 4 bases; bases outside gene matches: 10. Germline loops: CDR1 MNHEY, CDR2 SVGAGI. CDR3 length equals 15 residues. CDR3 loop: CASSRQPGTGYEQYF. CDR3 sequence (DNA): TGTGCCAGCAGTCGACAGCCCGGGACAGGTTACGAGCAGTACTTC.

The CDR3 is CASSLEPAEFQETQYF. The CDR3 coding sequence is TGTGCCAGCAGCTTAGAGCCAGCGGAGTTCCAAGAGACCCAGTACTTC. V is TRBV7-8 and J is TRBJ2-5, with a weak D call TRBD2 (5 bases). Germline V gene data show CDR1 as SGHVS and CDR2 as FQNEAQ. Trimming shortened V by 1 base and J by 1 base, and 13 bases separated the two germline ends. CDR3 length: 16 residues.

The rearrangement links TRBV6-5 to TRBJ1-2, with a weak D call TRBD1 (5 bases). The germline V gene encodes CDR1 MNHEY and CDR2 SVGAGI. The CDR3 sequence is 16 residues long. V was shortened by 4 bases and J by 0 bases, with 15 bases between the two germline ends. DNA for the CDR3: TGTGCCAGCAGTTTAACCCCGGGGGGGGCTAACTATGGCTACACCTTC. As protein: CASSLTPGGANYGYTF.

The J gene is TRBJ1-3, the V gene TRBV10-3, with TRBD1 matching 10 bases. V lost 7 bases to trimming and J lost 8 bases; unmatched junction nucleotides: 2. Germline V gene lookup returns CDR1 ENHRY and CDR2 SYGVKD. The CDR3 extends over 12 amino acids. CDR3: CAIKGQGDTIYF. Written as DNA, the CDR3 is TGTGCCATCAAAGGACAGGGGGACACCATATATTTT.

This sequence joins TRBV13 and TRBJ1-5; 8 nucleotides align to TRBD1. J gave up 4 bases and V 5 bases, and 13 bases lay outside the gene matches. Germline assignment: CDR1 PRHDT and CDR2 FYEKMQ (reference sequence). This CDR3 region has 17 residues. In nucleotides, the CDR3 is TGTGCCAGCAGCCAAAACCAGACAGGGGAGGTAAATCAGCCCCAGCATTTT. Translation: CASSQNQTGEVNQPQHF.

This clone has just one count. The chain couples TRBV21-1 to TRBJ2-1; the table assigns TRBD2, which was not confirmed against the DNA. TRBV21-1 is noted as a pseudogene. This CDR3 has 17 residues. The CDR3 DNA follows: TGTGCCAGCAGCAAATGGCCGTCACTAGGCGGGGGAAATGAGCAGTTCTTC. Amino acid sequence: CASSKWPSLGGGNEQFF.

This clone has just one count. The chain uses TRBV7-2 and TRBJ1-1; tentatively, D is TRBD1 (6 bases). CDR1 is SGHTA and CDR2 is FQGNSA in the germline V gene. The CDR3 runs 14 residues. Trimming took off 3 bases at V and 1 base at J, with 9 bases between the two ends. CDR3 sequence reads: CASSFSQGNTEAFF. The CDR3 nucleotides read TGTGCCAGCAGCTTTTCACAGGGGAACACTGAAGCTTTCTTT.

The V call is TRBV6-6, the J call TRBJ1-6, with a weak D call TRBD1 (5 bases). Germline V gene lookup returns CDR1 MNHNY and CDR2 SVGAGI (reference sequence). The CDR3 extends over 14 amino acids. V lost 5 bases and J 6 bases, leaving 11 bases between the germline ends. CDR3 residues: CASSKETVNSPLHF. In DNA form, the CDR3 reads TGTGCCAGCAGTAAAGAGACAGTTAATTCACCCCTCCACTTT.

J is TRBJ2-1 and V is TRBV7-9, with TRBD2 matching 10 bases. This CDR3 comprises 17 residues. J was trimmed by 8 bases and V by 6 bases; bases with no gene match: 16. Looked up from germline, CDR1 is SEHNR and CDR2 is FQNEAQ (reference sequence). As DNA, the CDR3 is TGTGCCAGCAGTCCAAGGCTAGCGGGAGTGGCCCCCCATGAGCAGTTCTTC. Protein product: CASSPRLAGVAPHEQFF.

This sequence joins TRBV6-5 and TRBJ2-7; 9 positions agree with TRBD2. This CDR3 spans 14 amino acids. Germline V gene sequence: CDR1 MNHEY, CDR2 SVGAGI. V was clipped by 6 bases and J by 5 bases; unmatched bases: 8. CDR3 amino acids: CASRASGIVHEQYF. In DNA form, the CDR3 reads TGTGCCAGCAGAGCTAGCGGGATAGTTCACGAGCAGTACTTC.

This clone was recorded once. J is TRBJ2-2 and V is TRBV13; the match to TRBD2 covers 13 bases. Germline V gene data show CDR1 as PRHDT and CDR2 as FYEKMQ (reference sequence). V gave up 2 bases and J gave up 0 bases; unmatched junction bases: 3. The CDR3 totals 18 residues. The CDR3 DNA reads TGTGCCAGCAGCTTACGGGGACTAGCGGGATCGAACACCGGGGAGCTGTTTTTT. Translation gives CASSLRGLAGSNTGELFF. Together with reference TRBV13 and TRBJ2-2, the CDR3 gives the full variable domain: AAGVIQSPRHLIKEKRETATLKCYPIPRHDTVYWYQQGPGQDPQFLISFYEKMQSDKGSIPDRFSAQQFSDYHSELNMSSLELGDSALYFCASSLRGLAGSNTGELFFGEGSRLTVL.

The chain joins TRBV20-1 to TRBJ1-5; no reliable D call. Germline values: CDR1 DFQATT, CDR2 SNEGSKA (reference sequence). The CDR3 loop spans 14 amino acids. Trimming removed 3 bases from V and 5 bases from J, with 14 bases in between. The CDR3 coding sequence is TGCAGTGCTAGTGGGTTGTTAGAATATCAGCCCCAGCATTTT. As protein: CSASGLLEYQPQHF.

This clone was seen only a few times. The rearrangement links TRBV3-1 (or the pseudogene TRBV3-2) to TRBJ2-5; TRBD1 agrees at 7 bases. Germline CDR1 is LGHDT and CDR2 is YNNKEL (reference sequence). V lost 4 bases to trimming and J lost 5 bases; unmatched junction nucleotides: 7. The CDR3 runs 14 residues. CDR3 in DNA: TGTGCCAGCAGCCGGCGACAGGGCACGGAGACCCAGTACTTC. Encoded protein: CASSRRQGTETQYF.

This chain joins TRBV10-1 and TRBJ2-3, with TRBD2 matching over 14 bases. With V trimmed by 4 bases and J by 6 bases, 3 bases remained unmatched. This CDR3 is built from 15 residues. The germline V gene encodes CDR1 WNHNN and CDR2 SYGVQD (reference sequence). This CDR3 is CASSVGLAGADTQYF. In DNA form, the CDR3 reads TGCGCCAGCAGTGTGGGACTAGCGGGAGCTGATACGCAGTATTTT.

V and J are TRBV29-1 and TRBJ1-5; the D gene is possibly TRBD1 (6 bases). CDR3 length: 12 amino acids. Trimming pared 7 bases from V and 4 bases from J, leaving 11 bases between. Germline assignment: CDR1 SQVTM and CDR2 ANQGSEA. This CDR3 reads CSARTENQPQHF. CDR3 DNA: TGCAGCGCCAGGACAGAGAATCAGCCCCAGCATTTT. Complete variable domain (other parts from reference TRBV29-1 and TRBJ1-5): SAVISQKPSRDICQRGTSLTIQCQVDSQVTMMFWYRQQPGQSLTLIATANQGSEATYESGFVIDKFPISRPNLTFSTLTVSNMSPEDSSIYLCSARTENQPQHFGDGTRLSIL.

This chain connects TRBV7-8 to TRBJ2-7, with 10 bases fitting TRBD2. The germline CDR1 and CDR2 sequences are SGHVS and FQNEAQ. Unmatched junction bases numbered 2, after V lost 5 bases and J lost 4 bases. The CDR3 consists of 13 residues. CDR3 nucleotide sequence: TGTGCCAGCAGCCGGACTAGCGGTTACGAGCAGTACTTC. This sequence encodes CASSRTSGYEQYF.

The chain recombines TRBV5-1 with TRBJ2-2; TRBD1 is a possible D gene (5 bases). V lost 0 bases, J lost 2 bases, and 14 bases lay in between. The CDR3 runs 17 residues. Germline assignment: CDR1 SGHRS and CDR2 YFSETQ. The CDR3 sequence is CASSLEWRWTNTGELFF. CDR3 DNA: TGCGCCAGCAGCTTGGAGTGGCGTTGGACAAACACCGGGGAGCTGTTTTTT.

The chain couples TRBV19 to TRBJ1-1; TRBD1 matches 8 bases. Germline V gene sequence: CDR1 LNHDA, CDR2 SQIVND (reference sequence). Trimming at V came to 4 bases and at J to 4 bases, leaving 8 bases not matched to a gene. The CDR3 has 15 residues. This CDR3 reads CASSKISDRATEAFF. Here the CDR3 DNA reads TGTGCCAGTAGTAAGATCTCGGACAGGGCCACTGAAGCTTTCTTT.

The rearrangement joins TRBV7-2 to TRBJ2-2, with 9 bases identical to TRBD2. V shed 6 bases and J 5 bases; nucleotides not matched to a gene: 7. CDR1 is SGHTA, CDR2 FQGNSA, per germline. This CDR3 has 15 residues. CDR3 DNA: TGTGCCAGCAGGCCCGGGACTAGCTTTACCGGGGAGCTGTTTTTT. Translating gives CASRPGTSFTGELFF.

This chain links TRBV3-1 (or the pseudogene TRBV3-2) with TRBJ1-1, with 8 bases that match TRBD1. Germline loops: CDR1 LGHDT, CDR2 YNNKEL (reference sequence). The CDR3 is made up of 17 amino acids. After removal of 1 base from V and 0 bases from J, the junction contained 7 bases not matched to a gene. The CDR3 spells CASSQVGFRGLNTEAFF. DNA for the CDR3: TGTGCCAGCAGCCAAGTAGGGTTCAGGGGGCTGAACACTGAAGCTTTCTTT.

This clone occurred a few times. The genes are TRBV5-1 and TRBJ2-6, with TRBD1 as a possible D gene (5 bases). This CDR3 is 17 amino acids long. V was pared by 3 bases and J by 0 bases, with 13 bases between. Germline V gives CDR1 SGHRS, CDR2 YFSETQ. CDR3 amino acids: CASSSIGQISGANVLTF. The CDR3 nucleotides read TGCGCCAGCAGCTCGATCGGACAAATCTCTGGGGCCAACGTCCTGACTTTC.

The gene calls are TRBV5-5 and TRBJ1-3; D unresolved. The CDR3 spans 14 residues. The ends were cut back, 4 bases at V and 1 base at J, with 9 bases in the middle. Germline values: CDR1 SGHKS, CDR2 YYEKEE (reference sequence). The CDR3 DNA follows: TGTGCCAGCAGCCCCCCAAATTCTGGAAACACCATATATTTT. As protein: CASSPPNSGNTIYF.

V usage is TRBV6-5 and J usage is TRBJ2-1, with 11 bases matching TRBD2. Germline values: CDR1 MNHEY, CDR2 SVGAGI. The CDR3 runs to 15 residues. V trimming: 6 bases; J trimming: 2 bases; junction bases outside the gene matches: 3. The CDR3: CASRKTSGTYNEQFF. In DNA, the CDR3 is TGTGCCAGCAGAAAGACTAGCGGGACCTACAATGAGCAGTTCTTC.

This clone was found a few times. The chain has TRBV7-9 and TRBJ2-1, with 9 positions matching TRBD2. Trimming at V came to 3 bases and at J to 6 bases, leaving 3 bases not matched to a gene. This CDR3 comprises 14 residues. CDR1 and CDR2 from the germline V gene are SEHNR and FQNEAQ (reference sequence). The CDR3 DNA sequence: TGTGCCAGCAGCTTTAAACTAGCGGGCAATGAGCAGTTCTTC. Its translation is CASSFKLAGNEQFF.